A selection of T cell receptor beta chains follows, all from one sample in a study of T cells after yellow fever vaccination. TCRdb re-analysed the 5' RACE reads in MiXCR, keeping a single row per CDR3 protein. The table lists 620,000 or so distinct CDR3 sequences, around 17% of them singletons, with roughly a sixth in the top ten. The sample in question was PBMCs, obtained about 5 days after the first yellow fever vaccination. The origin of the receptors is a man between 18 and 35 years old who received the YFV17D yellow fever vaccine. Each CDR3 is given with its conserved first and last residue. D genes are given only for firm matches. Clone size is stated in some rows and not others, as once, few, many or a class when expanded.

.	TRBV6-1	TRBJ2-5	.	CASKPGGAQETQYF	TGTGCCAGCAAACCCGGGGGAGCTCAAGAGACCCAGTACTTC
many	TRBV27	TRBJ1-5	.	CASSLQGGGQPQHF	TGTGCCAGCAGTTTGCAGGGAGGGGGTCAGCCCCAGCATTTT
.	TRBV4-1	TRBJ1-1	TRBD1	CASSQVADRASGEAFF	TGCGCCAGCAGCCAAGTCGCGGACAGGGCAAGTGGGGAAGCTTTCTTT
few	TRBV21-1	TRBJ2-5	.	CASSNRDRKGETQYF	TGTGCCAGCAGTAACCGGGACAGGAAGGGAGAGACCCAGTACTTC
many	TRBV12-5	TRBJ2-5	TRBD2	CASGRGLAGQTQYF	TGTGCTAGTGGCCGAGGACTAGCGGGACAGACCCAGTACTTC
.	TRBV7-9	TRBJ2-3	.	CASSPDGGGEYF	TGTGCCAGCAGCCCAGACGGAGGAGGGGAGTATTTT
few	TRBV10-3	TRBJ1-2	.	CAISEEGLGTVRGYTF	TGTGCCATCAGTGAGGAGGGGCTGGGTACCGTTCGTGGCTACACCTTC
few	TRBV6-5	TRBJ1-3	.	CASSYSGQTPGNTIYF	TGTGCCAGCAGTTACTCCGGACAGACTCCAGGAAACACCATATATTTT
.	TRBV6-1	TRBJ2-4	.	CASSRTGINIQYF	TGTGCCAGCAGTCGGACGGGAATAAACATTCAGTACTTC
.	TRBV6-1	TRBJ2-1	.	CASSISGPSYNEQFF	TGTGCCAGCAGTATTAGCGGTCCCTCCTACAATGAGCAGTTCTTC
few	TRBV7-9	TRBJ1-1	.	CASSFTQNTEAFF	TGTGCCAGCAGCTTTACACAGAACACTGAAGCTTTCTTT
few	TRBV7-8	TRBJ1-6	.	CASRAPGLNSPLHF	TGTGCCAGCAGGGCACCGGGACTTAATTCACCCCTCCACTTT
few	TRBV4-1	TRBJ2-5	TRBD1	CASSQGQGAWGETQYF	TGCGCCAGCAGCCAAGGCCAGGGGGCTTGGGGGGAGACCCAGTACTTC
few	TRBV4-2	TRBJ2-1	.	CASSQGGNSYNEQFF	TGTGCCAGCAGCCAAGGGGGGAATTCCTACAATGAGCAGTTCTTC
.	TRBV28	TRBJ2-2	.	CASSLHNTGELFF	TGTGCCAGCAGCCTACATAACACCGGGGAGCTGTTTTTT
few	TRBV9	TRBJ1-2	.	CASSEGDPGDYGYTF	TGTGCCAGCAGCGAGGGGGACCCCGGTGACTATGGCTACACCTTC